Listed below are T cell receptor beta chains from one sample, sequenced in a study of cytomegalovirus exposure and HLA in healthy donors. Profiled with immunoSEQ multiplex PCR; TCRdb holds only in-frame clones, not every one. Of roughly 200,000 clones listed, 80% to 85% were seen once; the top ten hold around 1.2%. The sequenced sample consisted of PBMCs. All receptors come from a young woman in good health and CMV-seronegative. Both conserved end residues are part of each CDR3. D genes are given only for firm matches. Some rows have no size entry. The others give once, few or many, or a class for an expanded clone.

len	abundance	j_gene	v_gene	d_gene	CDR3aa	CDR3nt
15	-	TRBJ1-1	TRBV28	-	CASRPQGIPNTEAFF	TGTGCCAGCAGACCTCAGGGGATACCTAACACTGAAGCTTTCTTT
12	-	TRBJ1-1	TRBV6-1	-	CASTGMNTEAFF	TGTGCCAGCACAGGGATGAACACTGAAGCTTTCTTT
15	-	TRBJ2-5	TRBV7-3	TRBD1	CASSAQGAVRETQYF	TGTGCCAGCAGCGCCCAGGGGGCCGTGAGAGAGACCCAGTACTTC
14	-	TRBJ2-1	TRBV5-1	TRBD1	CASSSGQGVDEQFF	TGCGCCAGCAGCTCCGGACAGGGAGTAGATGAGCAGTTCTTC
12	few	TRBJ1-2	TRBV18	TRBD1	CASSPTGEGYTF	TGTGCCAGCTCACCGACAGGGGAGGGCTACACCTTC
11	-	TRBJ1-2	TRBV29-1	-	CSVEDLYGYTF	TGCAGCGTTGAAGATCTCTATGGCTACACCTTC
14	-	TRBJ1-6	TRBV6-5	-	CASSYRRYNSPLHF	TGTGCCAGCAGTTACCGCCGGTATAATTCACCCCTCCACTTT
14	-	TRBJ2-1	TRBV6-6	-	CASRPLAASNEQFF	TGTGCCAGCCGTCCATTAGCGGCGAGCAATGAGCAGTTCTTC
13	-	TRBJ1-5	TRBV6-1	TRBD1	CASSTGGDQPQHF	TGTGCCAGTAGCACAGGGGGCGATCAGCCCCAGCATTTT
14	-	TRBJ1-4	TRBV5-1	-	CASSRTRGNEKLFF	TGCGCCAGCAGTCGAACGAGGGGGAATGAAAAACTGTTTTTT
11	-	TRBJ2-7	TRBV12-5	TRBD2	CASGLLAEARF	TGTGCTAGTGGTTTACTAGCGGAGGCCCGCTTC
14	-	TRBJ2-3	TRBV9	-	CASSVVPRENTQYF	TGTGCCAGCAGCGTAGTTCCCAGGGAAAATACGCAGTATTTT
18	-	TRBJ1-4	TRBV4-1	TRBD1	CASSQGLTGRMTNEKLFF	TGCGCCAGCAGCCAAGGGTTGACAGGGCGAATGACTAATGAAAAACTGTTTTTT
15	-	TRBJ2-4	TRBV29-1	TRBD2	CSAGTSGRTKNIQYF	TGCAGCGCCGGGACTAGCGGGAGAACCAAAAACATTCAGTACTTC
16	few	TRBJ2-3	TRBV6-6	TRBD2	CASSPGGARGTDTQYF	TGTGCCAGCAGTCCCGGGGGGGCCAGGGGCACAGATACGCAGTATTTT
12	-	TRBJ1-2	TRBV7-8	-	CASSLRQGGYTF	TGTGCCAGCAGCTTAAGGCAGGGTGGCTACACCTTC
15	-	TRBJ2-7	TRBV6-5	TRBD1	CASRGPGQGIYEQYF	TGTGCCAGCAGAGGACCGGGACAGGGGATATACGAGCAGTACTTC
14	-	TRBJ1-1	TRBV18	-	CASSGGTLNTEAFF	TGTGCCAGCTCAGGGGGGACTTTGAACACTGAAGCTTTCTTT
16	-	TRBJ2-5	TRBV4-1	TRBD1	CASSRDGTVSRETQYF	TGCGCCAGCAGCCGGGACGGGACAGTCTCCAGGGAGACCCAGTACTTC
13	once	TRBJ1-1	TRBV27	-	CASSSLGGTEAFF	TGTGCCAGCAGCTCCTTGGGGGGAACTGAAGCTTTCTTT
15	-	TRBJ2-7	TRBV27	TRBD2	CASSLKSGRAYEQYF	TGTGCCAGCAGTTTAAAATCAGGGAGGGCCTACGAGCAGTACTTC
15	-	TRBJ1-1	TRBV6-5	TRBD1	CASSLYTGGGTEAFF	TGTGCCAGCAGTCTATATACAGGGGGCGGCACTGAAGCTTTCTTT
14	-	TRBJ1-6	TRBV11-2	-	CASSSGAYNSPLHF	TGTGCCAGCAGCTCAGGGGCCTATAATTCACCCCTCCACTTT
15	-	TRBJ1-2	TRBV18	TRBD1	CASSPEEGAINGYTF	TGTGCCAGCTCACCCGAAGAGGGGGCAATAAATGGCTACACCTTC
13	-	TRBJ2-7	TRBV5-1	-	CASSSGGGLKKYF	TGCGCCAGCAGCTCCGGCGGAGGGCTGAAAAAGTACTTC
12	-	TRBJ1-1	TRBV6-5	-	CASSLGGAGAFF	TGTGCCAGCAGCTTAGGGGGGGCTGGAGCTTTCTTT
16	-	TRBJ1-1	TRBV4-2	-	CASSQERGGWNTEAFF	TGTGCCAGCAGCCAAGAGAGGGGGGGCTGGAACACTGAAGCTTTCTTT
12	once	TRBJ2-7	TRBV9	-	CASSPLDYEQYF	TGTGCCAGCAGCCCCCTAGACTACGAGCAGTACTTC
12	many	TRBJ1-2	TRBV29-1	-	CSVVHSNYGYTF	TGCAGCGTTGTACACAGTAACTATGGCTACACCTTC
13	-	TRBJ2-7	TRBV7-2	-	CASSLPGSYEQYF	TGTGCCAGCAGCTTACCCGGGAGTTACGAGCAGTACTTC
14	-	TRBJ1-2	TRBV28	-	CASSLTARNYGYTF	TGTGCCAGCAGTTTAACAGCTCGGAACTATGGCTACACCTTC
13	-	TRBJ1-1	TRBV5-1	TRBD1	CASSLGTGNEAFF	TGCGCCAGCAGCTTGGGGACAGGAAATGAAGCTTTCTTT
13	once	TRBJ1-1	TRBV27	-	CASSLYGNTEAFF	TGTGCCAGCAGTTTATACGGGAACACTGAAGCTTTCTTT
15	-	TRBJ1-5	TRBV2	-	CASSEIGVPYQPQHF	TGTGCCAGCAGTGAAATCGGGGTTCCGTATCAGCCCCAGCATTTT
17	-	TRBJ2-7	TRBV27	TRBD1	CASSSGQGRPGSYEQYF	TGTGCCAGCAGTTCCGGACAGGGCCGACCTGGGTCCTACGAGCAGTACTTC
13	-	TRBJ1-2	TRBV15	-	CATSRDPGGGYTF	TGTGCCACCAGCAGAGATCCCGGCGGTGGCTACACCTTC